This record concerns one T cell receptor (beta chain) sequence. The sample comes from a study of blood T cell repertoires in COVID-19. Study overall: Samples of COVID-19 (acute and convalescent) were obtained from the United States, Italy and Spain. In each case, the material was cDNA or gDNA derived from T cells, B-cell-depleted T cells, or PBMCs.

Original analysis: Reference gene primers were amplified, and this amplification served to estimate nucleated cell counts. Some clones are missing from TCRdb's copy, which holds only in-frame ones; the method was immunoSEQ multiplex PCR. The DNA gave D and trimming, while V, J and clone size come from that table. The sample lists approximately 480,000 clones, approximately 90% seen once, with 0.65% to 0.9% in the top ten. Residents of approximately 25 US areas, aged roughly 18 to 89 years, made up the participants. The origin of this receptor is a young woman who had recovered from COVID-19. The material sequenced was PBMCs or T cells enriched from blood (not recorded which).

The CDR3 reads CGSGNSGANVLTF. CDR3 DNA: TGTGGATCAGGGAACTCTGGGGCCAACGTCCTGACTTTC. This chain connects TRBV12-5 to TRBJ2-6, with a tentative D call TRBD1 (5 bases). Germline CDR1 LGHNT, CDR2 FRNRAP. The CDR3 has 13 residues.